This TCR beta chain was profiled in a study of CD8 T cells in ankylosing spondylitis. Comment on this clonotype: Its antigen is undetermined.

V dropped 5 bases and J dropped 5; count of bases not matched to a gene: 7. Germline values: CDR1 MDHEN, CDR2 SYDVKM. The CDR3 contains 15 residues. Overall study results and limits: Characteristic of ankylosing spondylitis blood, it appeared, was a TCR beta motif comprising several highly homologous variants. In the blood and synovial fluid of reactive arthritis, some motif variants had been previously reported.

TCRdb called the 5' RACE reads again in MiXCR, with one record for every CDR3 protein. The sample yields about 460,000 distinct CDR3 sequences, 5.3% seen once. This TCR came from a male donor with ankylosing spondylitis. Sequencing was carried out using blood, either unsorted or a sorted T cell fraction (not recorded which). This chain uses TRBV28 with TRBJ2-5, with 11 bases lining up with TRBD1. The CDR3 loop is CASSGQGAPIETQYF. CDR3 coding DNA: TGTGCCAGCAGTGGACAGGGGGCTCCGATTGAGACCCAGTACTTC.